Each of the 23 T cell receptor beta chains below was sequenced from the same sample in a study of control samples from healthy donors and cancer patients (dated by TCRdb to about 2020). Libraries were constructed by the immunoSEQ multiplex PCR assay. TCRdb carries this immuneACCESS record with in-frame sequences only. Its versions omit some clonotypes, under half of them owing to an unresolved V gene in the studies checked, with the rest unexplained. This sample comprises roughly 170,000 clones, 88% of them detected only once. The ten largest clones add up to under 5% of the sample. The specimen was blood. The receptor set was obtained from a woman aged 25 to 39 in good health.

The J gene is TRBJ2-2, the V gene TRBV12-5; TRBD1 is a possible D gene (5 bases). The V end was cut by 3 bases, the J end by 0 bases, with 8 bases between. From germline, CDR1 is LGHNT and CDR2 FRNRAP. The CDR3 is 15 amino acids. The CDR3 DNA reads TGTGCTAGTGGTTTAGGACATACGAACACCGGGGAGCTGTTTTTT. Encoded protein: CASGLGHTNTGELFF.

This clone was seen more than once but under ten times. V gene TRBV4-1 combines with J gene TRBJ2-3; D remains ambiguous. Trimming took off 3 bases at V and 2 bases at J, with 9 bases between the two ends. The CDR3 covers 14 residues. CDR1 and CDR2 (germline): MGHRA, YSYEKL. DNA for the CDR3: TGCGCCAGCAGCCAGGGCTTCGCCACAGATACGCAGTATTTT. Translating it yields CASSQGFATDTQYF.

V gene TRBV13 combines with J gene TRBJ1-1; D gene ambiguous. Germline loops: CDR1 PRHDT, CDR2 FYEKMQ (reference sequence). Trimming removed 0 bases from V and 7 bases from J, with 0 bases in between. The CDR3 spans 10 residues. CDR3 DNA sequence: TGTGCCAGCAGCTTAGGTGAAGCTTTCTTT. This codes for CASSLGEAFF.

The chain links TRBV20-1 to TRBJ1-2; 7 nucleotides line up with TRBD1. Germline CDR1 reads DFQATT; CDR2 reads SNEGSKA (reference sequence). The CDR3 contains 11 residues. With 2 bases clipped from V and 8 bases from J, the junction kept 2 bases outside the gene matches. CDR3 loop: CSARYRGGYTF. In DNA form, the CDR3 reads TGCAGTGCTAGATACAGGGGAGGCTACACCTTC.

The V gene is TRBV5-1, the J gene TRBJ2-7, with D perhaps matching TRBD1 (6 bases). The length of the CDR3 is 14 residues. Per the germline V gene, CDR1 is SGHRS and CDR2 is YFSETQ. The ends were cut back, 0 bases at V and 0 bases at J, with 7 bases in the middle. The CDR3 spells CASSLATGSYEQYF. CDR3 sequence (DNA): TGCGCCAGCAGCTTGGCGACAGGCTCCTACGAGCAGTACTTC.

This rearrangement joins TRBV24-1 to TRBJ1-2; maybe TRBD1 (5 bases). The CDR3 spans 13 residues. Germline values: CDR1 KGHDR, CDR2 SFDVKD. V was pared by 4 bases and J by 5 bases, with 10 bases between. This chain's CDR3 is CATSDGGTYGYTF. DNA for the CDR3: TGTGCCACCAGTGACGGCGGGACGTATGGCTACACCTTC.

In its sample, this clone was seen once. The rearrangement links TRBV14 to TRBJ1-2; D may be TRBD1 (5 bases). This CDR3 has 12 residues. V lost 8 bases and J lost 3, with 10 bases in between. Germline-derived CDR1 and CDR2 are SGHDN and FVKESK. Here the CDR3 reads CASGAGDYGYTF. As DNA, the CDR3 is TGTGCCAGCGGGGCAGGAGACTATGGCTACACCTTC.

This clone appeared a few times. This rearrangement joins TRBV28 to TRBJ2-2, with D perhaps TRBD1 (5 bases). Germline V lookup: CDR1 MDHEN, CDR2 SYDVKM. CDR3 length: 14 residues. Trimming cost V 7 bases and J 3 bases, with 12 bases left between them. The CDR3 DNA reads TGTGCCAGCAATCGGCAGGGATACACCGGGGAGCTGTTTTTT. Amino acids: CASNRQGYTGELFF.

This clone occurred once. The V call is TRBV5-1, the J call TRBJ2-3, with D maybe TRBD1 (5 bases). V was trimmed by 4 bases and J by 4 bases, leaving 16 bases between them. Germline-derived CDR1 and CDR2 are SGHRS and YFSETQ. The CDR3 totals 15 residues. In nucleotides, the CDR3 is TGCGCCAGCAGCAGCCAGGGTAACCCTTCAGATACGCAGTATTTT. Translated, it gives CASSSQGNPSDTQYF.

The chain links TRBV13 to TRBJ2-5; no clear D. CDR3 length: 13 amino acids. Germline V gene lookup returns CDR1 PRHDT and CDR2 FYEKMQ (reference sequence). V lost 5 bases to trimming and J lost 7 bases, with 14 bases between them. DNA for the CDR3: TGTGCCAGCAGCCTGGGCTCGTCCGTGACCCAGTACTTC. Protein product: CASSLGSSVTQYF.

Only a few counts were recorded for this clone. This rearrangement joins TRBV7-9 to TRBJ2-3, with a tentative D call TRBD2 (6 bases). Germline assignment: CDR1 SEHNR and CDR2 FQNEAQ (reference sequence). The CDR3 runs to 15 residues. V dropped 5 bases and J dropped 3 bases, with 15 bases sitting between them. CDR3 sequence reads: CASSRLGAGTDTQYF. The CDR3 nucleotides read TGTGCCAGCAGCCGACTTGGGGCGGGGACAGATACGCAGTATTTT.

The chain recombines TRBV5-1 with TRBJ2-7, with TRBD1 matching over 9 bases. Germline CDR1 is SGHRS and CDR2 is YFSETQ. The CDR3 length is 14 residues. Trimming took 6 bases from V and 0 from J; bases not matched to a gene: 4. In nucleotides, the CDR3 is TGCGCCAGCACGACAGGGGGGAACTCCTACGAGCAGTACTTC. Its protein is CASTTGGNSYEQYF.

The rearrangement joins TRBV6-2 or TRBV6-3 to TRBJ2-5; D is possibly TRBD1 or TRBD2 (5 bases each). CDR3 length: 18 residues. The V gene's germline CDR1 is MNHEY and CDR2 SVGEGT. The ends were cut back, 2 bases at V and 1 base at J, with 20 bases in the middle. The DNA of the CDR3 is TGTGCCAGCAGTTACAACCGCCGGGACCCAATCCTCCAAGAGACCCAGTACTTC. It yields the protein CASSYNRRDPILQETQYF.

For the CDR3, the DNA is TGCGCCAGCAGCTCACAGACGGATTCCTACGAGCAGTACTTC. Amino acid sequence: CASSSQTDSYEQYF. The rearrangement uses TRBV5-1 and TRBJ2-7; unclear D gene. The CDR3 has 14 residues. Trimming left V 3 bases short and J 1 base short, with 11 bases between. Germline V gene lookup returns CDR1 SGHRS and CDR2 YFSETQ.

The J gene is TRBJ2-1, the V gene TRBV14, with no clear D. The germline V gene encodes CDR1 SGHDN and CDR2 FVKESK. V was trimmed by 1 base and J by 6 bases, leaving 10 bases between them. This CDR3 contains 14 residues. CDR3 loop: CASSQGSPGNEQFF. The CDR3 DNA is TGTGCCAGCAGCCAAGGCTCCCCAGGCAATGAGCAGTTCTTC.

The CDR3 is CASSLQGAREKLFF. The CDR3 DNA follows: TGTGCCAGCAGCCTACAGGGGGCGCGGGAAAAACTGTTTTTT. The rearrangement uses TRBV7-2 and TRBJ1-4, with 9 bases that match TRBD1. CDR1 is SGHTA, CDR2 FQGNSA, per germline. The CDR3 has 14 residues. Trimming cost V 5 bases and J 8 bases; bases outside gene matches: 6.

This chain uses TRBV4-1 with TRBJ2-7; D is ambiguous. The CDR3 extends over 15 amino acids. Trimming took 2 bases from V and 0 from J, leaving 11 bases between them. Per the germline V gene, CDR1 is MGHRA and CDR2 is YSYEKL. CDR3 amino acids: CASSQSYSRSYEQYV. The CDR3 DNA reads TGCGCCAGCAGCCAATCTTACAGTCGCTCCTACGAGCAGTACGTC.

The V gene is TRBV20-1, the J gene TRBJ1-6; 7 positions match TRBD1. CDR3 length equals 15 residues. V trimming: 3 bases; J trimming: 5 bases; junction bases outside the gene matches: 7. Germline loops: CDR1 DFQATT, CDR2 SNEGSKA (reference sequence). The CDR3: CSASSIQGNNSPLHF. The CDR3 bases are TGCAGTGCTAGTTCGATACAGGGGAATAATTCACCCCTCCACTTT.

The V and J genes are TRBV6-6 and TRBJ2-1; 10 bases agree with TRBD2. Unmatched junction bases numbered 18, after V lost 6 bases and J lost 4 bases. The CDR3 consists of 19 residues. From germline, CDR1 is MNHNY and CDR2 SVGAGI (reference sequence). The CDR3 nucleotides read TGTGCCAGCAGCCGACCGGTAGCGGGGGGCCGAAACACATACAATGAGCAGTTCTTC. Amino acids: CASSRPVAGGRNTYNEQFF.

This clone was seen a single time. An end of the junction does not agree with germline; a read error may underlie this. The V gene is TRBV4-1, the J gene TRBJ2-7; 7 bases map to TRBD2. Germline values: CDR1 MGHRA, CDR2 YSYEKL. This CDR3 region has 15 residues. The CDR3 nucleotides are TGCGCCAGCAGCCAAGTTGGGACTACCTCCCACGAGCAGTACTTC. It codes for CASSQVGTTSHEQYF.

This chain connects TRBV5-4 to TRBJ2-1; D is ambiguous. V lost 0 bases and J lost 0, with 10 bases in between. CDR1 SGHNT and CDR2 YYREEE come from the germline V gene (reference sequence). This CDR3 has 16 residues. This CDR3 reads CASSLDVSSSYNEQFF. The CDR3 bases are TGTGCCAGCAGCTTGGATGTCTCGAGCTCCTACAATGAGCAGTTCTTC.

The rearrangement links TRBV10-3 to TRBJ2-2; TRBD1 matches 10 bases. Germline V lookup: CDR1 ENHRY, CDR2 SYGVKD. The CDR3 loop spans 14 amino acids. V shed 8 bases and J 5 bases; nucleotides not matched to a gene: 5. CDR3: CAIGRDRGTGELFF. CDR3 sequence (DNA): TGTGCCATCGGGAGGGACAGGGGAACCGGGGAGCTGTTTTTT.

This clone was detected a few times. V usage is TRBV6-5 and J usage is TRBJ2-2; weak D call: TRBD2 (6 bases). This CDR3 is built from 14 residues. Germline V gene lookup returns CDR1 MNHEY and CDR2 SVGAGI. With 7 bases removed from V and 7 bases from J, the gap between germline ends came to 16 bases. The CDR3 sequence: CASKGLTLSGELFF. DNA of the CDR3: TGTGCCAGCAAAGGACTAACGTTGAGCGGGGAGCTGTTTTTT.